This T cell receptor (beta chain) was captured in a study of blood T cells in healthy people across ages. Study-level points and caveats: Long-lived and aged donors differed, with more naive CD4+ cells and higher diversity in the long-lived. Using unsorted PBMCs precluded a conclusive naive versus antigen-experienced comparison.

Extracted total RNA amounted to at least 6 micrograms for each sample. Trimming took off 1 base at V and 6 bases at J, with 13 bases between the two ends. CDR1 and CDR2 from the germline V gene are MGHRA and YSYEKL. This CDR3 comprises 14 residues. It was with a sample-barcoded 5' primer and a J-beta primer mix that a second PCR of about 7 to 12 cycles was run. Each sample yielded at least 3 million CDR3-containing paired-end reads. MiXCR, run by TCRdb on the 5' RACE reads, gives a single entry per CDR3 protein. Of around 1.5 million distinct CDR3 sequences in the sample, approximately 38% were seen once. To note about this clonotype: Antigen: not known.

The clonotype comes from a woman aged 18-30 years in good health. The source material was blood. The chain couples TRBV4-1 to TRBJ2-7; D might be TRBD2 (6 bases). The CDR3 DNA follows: TGCGCCAGCAGCCAAGGCGGGAACGTTCGCGAGCAGTACTTC. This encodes CASSQGGNVREQYF.